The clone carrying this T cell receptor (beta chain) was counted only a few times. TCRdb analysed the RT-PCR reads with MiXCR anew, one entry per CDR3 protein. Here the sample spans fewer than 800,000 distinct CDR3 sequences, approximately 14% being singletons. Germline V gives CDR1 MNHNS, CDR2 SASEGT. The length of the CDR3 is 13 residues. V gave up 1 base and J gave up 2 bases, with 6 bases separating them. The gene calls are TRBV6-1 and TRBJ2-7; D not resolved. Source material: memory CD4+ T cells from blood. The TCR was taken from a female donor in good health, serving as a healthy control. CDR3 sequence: CASSEGVPYEQYF. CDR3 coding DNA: TGTGCCAGCAGTGAAGGGGTTCCCTACGAGCAGTACTTC.